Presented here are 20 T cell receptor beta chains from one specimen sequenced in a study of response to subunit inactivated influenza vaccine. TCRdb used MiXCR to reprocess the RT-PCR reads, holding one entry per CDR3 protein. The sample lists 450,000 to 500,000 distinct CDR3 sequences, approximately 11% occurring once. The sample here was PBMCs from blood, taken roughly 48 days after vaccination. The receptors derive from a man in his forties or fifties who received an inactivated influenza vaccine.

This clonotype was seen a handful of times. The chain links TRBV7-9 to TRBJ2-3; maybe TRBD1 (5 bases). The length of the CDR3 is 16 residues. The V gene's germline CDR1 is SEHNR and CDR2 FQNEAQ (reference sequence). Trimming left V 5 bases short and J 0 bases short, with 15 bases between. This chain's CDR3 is CASSPLTDISTDTQYF. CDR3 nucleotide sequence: TGTGCCAGCAGCCCCTTGACGGACATTAGCACAGATACGCAGTATTTT.

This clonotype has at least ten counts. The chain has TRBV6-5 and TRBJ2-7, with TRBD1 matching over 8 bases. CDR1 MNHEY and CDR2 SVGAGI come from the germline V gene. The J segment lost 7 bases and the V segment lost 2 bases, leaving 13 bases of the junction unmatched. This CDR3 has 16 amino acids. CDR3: CASSYPGGQGAREQYF. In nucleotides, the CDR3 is TGTGCCAGCAGTTACCCGGGCGGTCAGGGGGCGAGAGAGCAGTACTTC.

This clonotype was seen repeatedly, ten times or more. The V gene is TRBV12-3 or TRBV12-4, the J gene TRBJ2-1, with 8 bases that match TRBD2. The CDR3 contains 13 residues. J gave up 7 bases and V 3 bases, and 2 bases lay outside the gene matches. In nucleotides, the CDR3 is TGTGCCAGCAGTTTCGGGGGGGGGAATGAGCAGTTCTTC. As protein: CASSFGGGNEQFF.

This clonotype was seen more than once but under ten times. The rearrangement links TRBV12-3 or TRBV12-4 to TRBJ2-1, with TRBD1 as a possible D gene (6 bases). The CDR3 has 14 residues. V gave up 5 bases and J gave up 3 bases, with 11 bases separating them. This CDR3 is CASSVRQDYNEQFF. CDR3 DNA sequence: TGTGCCAGCAGTGTTCGACAGGACTACAATGAGCAGTTCTTC.

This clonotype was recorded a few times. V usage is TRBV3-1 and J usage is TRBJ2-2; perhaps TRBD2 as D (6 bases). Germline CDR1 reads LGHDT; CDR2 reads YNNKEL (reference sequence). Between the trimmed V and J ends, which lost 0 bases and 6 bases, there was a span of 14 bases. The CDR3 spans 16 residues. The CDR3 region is CASSQEWGREAGELFF. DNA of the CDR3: TGTGCCAGCAGCCAAGAATGGGGTAGGGAGGCCGGGGAGCTGTTTTTT.

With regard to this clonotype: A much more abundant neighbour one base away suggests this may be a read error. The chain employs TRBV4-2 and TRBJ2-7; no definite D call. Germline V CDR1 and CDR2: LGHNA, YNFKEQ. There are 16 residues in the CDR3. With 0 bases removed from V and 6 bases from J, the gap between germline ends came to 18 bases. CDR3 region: CASSQENGPAIFEQYF. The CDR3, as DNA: TGTGCCAGCAGCCAAGAAAACGGTCCTGCGATCTTCGAGCAGTACTTC.

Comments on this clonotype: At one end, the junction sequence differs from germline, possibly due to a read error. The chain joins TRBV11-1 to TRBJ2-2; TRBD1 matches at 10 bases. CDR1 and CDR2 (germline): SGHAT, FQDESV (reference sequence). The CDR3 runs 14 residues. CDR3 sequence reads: CASSPGQGTGEQFF. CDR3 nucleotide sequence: TGTGCCAGCAGCCCGGGACAGGGGACCGGGGAGCAGTTTTTT.

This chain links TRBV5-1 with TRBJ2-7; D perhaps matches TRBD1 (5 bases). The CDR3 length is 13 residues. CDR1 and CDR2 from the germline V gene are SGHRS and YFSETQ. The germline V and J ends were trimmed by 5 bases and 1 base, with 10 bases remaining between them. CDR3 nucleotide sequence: TGCGCCAGCAGACTGGACACATCCTACGAGCAGTACTTC. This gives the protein CASRLDTSYEQYF.

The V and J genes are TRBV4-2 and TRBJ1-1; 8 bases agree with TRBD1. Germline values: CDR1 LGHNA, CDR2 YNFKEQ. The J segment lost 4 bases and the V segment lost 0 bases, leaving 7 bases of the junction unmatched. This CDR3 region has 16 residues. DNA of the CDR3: TGTGCCAGCAGCCAAGACCACAGGGGGTCGGGCACTGAAGCTTTCTTT. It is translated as CASSQDHRGSGTEAFF.

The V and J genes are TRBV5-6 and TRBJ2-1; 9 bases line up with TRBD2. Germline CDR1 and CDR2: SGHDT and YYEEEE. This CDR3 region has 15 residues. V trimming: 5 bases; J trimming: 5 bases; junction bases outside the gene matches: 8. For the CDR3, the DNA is TGTGCCAGCAGAGAACCGGGACTAGCCAACAATGAGCAGTTCTTC. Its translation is CASREPGLANNEQFF.

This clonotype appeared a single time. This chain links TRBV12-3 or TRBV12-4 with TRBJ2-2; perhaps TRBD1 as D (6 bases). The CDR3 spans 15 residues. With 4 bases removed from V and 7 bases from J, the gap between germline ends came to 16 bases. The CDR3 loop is CASSSRRGGGGELFF. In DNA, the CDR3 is TGTGCCAGCAGTTCCCGCAGGGGTGGAGGCGGGGAGCTGTTTTTT.

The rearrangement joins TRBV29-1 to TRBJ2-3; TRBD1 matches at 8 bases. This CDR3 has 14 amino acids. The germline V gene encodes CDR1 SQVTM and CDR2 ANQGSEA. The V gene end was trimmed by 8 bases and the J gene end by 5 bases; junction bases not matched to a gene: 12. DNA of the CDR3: TGCAGCCTGAGGGCAGGGGGCGCGAGAGATACGCAGTATTTT. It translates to CSLRAGGARDTQYF.

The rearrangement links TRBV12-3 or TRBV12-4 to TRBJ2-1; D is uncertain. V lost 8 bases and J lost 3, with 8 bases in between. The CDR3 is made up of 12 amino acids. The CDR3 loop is CASGGLYNEQFF. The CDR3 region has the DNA TGTGCCAGCGGTGGGCTCTACAATGAGCAGTTCTTC.

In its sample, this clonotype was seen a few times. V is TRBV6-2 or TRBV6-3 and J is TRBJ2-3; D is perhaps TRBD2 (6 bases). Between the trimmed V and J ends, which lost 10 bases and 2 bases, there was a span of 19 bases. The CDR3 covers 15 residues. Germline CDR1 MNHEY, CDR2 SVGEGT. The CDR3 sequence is CATRDSGLDTDTQYF. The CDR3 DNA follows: TGTGCCACTAGGGATAGCGGCCTTGACACAGATACGCAGTATTTT.

In DNA form, the CDR3 reads TGTGCCAGCAGCTTAGGAGACAGCGGGACCCAGTACTTC. It specifies CASSLGDSGTQYF. V usage is TRBV5-6 and J usage is TRBJ2-5; the D call may be TRBD1 or TRBD2 (5 bases each). V was cut by 2 bases and J by 7 bases, with 12 bases left in between. The CDR3 extends over 13 amino acids. CDR1 SGHDT and CDR2 YYEEEE come from the germline V gene.

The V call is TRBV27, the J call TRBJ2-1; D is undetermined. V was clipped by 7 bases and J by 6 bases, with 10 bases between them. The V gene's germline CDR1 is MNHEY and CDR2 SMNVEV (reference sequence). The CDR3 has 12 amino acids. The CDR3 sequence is CASTSLVNEQFF. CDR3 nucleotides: TGTGCCAGCACCTCCCTGGTCAATGAGCAGTTCTTC.

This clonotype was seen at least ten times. CDR3 region: CASSLDPRQPQHF. In DNA, the CDR3 is TGTGCCAGCAGCTTAGATCCGCGTCAGCCCCAGCATTTT. The chain employs TRBV7-8 and TRBJ1-5; D gene uncertain. V lost 1 base, J lost 6 bases, and 7 bases lay in between. The CDR3 runs 13 residues. From germline, CDR1 is SGHVS and CDR2 FQNEAQ.

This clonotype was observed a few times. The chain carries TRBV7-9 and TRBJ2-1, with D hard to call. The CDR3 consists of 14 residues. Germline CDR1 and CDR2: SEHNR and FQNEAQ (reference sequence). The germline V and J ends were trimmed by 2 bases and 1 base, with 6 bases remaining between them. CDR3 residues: CASSLSTSYNEQFF. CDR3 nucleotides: TGTGCCAGCAGCTTATCTACATCCTACAATGAGCAGTTCTTC.

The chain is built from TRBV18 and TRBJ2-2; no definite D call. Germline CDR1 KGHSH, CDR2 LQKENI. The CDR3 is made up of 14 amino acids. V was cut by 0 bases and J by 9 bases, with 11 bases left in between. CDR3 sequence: CASSPPDRPRELFF. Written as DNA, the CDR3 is TGTGCCAGCTCACCACCGGACCGCCCCCGGGAGCTGTTTTTT.

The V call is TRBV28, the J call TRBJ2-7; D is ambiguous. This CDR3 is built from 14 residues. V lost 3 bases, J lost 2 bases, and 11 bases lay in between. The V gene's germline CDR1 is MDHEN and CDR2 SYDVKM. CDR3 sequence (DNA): TGTGCCAGCAGTTTTGTCCAGCTTCCCTACGAGCAGTACTTC. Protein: CASSFVQLPYEQYF.